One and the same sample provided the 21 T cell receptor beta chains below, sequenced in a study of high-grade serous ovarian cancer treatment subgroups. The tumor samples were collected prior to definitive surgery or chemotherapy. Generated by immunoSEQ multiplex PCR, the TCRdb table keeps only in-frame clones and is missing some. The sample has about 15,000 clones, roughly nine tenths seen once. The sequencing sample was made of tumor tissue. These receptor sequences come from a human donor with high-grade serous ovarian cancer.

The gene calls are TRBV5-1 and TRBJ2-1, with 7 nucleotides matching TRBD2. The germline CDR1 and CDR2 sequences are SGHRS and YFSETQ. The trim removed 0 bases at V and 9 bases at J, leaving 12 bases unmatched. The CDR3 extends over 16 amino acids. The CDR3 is CASSLGVSSGWGEQFF. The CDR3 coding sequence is TGCGCCAGCAGCTTGGGAGTCTCTAGCGGATGGGGTGAGCAGTTCTTC. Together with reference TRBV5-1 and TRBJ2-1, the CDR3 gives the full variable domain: KAGVTQTPRYLIKTRGQQVTLSCSPISGHRSVSWYQQTPGQGLQFLFEYFSETQRNKGNFPGRFSGRQFSNSRSEMNVSTLELGDSALYLCASSLGVSSGWGEQFFGPGTRLTVL.

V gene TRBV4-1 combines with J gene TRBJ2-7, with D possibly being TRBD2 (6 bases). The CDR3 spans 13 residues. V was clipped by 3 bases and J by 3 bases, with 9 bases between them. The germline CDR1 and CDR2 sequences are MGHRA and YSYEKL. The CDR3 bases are TGCGCCAGCAGCCAGGGAGGCCTCTACGAGCAGTACTTC. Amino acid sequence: CASSQGGLYEQYF.

Written as DNA, the CDR3 is TGTGCCAGCAGCTTGTCCCGGTCACCCCTCCACTTT. Translated, it gives CASSLSRSPLHF. V usage is TRBV5-5 and J usage is TRBJ1-6, with D unresolved. Germline V lookup: CDR1 SGHKS, CDR2 YYEKEE (reference sequence). The CDR3 is 12 residues long. V was trimmed by 1 base and J by 10 bases, leaving 6 bases between them.

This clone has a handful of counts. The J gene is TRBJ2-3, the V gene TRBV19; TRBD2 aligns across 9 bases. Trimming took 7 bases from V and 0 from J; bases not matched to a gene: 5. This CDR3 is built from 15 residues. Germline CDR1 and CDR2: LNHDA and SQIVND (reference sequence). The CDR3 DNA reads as TGTGCCAGTAAAGGCGGGGGGGCCAGCACAGATACGCAGTATTTT. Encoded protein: CASKGGGASTDTQYF. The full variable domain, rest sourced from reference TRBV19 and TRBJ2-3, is DGGITQSPKYLFRKEGQNVTLSCEQNLNHDAMYWYRQDPGQGLRLIYYSQIVNDFQKGDIAEGYSVSREKKESFPLTVTSAQKNPTAFYLCASKGGGASTDTQYFGPGTRLTVL.

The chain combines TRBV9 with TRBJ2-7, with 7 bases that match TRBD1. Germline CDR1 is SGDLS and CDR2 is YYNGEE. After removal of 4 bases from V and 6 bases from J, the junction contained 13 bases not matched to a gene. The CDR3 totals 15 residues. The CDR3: CASSISGTEVSEQYF. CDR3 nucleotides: TGTGCCAGCAGCATCTCCGGGACAGAAGTGTCCGAGCAGTACTTC.

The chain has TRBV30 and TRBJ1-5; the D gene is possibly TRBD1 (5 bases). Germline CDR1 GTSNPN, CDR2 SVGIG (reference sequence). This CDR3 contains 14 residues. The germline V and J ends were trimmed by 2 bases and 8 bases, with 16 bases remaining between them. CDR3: CAWSNKGFVEPQHF. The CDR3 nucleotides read TGTGCCTGGAGTAATAAGGGGTTTGTGGAGCCCCAGCATTTT.

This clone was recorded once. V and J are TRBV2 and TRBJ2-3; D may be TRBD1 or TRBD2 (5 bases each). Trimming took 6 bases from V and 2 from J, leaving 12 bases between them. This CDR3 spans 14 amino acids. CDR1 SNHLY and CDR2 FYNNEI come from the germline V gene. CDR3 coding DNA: TGTGCCAGCAGACAGGACTCACTCACAGATACGCAGTATTTT. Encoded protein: CASRQDSLTDTQYF.

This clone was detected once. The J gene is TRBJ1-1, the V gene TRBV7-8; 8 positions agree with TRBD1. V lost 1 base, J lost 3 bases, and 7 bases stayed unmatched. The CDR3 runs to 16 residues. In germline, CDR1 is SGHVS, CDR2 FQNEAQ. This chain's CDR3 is CASSLVVQGAYTEAFF. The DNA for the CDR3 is TGTGCCAGCAGCTTAGTGGTTCAGGGGGCGTACACTGAAGCTTTCTTT.

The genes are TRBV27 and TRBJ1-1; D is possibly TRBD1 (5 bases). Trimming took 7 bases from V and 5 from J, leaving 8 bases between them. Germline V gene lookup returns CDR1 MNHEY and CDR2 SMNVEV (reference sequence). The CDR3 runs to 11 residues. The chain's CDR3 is CASNQGTEAFF. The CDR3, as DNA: TGTGCCAGCAACCAGGGAACTGAAGCTTTCTTT.

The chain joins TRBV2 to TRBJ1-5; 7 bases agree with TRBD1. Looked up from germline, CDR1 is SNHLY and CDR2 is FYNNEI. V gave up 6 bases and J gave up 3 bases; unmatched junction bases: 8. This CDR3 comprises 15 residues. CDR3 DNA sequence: TGTGCCAGCAGACTACAGGGGAGCTACAATCAGCCCCAGCATTTT. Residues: CASRLQGSYNQPQHF. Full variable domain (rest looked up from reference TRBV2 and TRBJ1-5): EPEVTQTPSHQVTQMGQEVILRCVPISNHLYFYWYRQILGQKVEFLVSFYNNEISEKSEIFDDQFSVERPDGSNFTLKIRSTKLEDSAMYFCASRLQGSYNQPQHFGDGTRLSIL.

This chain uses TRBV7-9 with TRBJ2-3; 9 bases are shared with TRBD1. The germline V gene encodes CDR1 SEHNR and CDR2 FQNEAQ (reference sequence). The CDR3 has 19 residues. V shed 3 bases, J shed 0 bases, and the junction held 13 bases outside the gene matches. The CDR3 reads CASSFRDRANLWSTDTQYF. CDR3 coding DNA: TGTGCCAGCAGCTTCCGGGACAGGGCCAACCTTTGGAGCACAGATACGCAGTATTTT. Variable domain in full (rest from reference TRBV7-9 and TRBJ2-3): DTGVSQNPRHKITKRGQNVTFRCDPISEHNRLYWYRQTLGQGPEFLTYFQNEAQLEKSRLLSDRFSAERPKGSFSTLEIQRTEQGDSAMYLCASSFRDRANLWSTDTQYFGPGTRLTVL.

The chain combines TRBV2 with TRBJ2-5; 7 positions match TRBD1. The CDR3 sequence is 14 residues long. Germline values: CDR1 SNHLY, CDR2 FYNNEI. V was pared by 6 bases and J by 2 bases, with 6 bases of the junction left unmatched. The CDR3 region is CASSPNRGQETQYF. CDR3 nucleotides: TGTGCCAGCAGCCCGAACAGGGGACAAGAGACCCAGTACTTC.

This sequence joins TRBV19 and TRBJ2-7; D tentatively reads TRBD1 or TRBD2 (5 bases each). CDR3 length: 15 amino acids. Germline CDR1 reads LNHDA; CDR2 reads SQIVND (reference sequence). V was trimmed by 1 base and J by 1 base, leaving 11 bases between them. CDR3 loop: CASSIGGPESYEQYF. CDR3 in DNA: TGTGCCAGTAGTATAGGGGGACCCGAATCCTACGAGCAGTACTTC.

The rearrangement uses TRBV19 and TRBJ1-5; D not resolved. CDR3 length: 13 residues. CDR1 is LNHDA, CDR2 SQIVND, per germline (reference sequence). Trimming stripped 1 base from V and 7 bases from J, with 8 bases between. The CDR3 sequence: CASSIVGWQPQHF. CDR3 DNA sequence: TGTGCCAGTAGTATAGTCGGCTGGCAGCCCCAGCATTTT.

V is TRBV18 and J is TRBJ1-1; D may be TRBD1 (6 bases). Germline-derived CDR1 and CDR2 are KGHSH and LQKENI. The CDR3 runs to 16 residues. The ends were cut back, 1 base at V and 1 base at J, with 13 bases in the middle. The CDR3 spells CASSPLLDRSNTEAFF. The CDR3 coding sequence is TGTGCCAGCTCACCACTTTTAGACAGGTCGAACACTGAAGCTTTCTTT.

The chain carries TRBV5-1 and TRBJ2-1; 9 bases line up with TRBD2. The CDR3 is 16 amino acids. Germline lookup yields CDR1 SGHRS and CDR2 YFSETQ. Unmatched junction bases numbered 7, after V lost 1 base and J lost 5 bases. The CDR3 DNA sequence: TGCGCCAGCAGCTTGACGAGCGGGGGGAAGGACAATGAGCAGTTCTTC. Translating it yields CASSLTSGGKDNEQFF.

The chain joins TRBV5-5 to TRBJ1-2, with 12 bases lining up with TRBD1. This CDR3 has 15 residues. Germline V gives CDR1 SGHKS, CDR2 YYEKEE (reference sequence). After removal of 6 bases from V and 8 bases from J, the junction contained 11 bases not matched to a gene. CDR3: CASTHPGTGGLGYTF. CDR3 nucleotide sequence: TGTGCCAGCACTCACCCCGGGACAGGGGGCTTGGGCTACACCTTC.

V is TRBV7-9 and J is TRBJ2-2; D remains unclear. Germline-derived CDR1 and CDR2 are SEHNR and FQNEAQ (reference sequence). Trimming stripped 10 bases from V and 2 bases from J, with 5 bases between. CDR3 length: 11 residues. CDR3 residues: CATDNTGELFF. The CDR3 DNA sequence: TGTGCCACCGACAACACCGGGGAGCTGTTTTTT.

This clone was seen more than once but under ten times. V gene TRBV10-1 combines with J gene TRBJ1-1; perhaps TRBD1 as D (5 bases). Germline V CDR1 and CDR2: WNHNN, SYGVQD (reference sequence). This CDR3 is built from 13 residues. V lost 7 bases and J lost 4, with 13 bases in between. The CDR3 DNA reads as TGCGCCAGCAACACCGGGACGGGCACTGAAGCTTTCTTT. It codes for CASNTGTGTEAFF.

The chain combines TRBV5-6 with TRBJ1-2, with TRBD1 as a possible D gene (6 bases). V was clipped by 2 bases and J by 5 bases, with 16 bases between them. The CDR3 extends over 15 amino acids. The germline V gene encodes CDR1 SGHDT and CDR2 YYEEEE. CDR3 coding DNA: TGTGCCAGCAGCTTTAATACAGGGCGAGGGTATGGCTACACCTTC. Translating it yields CASSFNTGRGYGYTF.

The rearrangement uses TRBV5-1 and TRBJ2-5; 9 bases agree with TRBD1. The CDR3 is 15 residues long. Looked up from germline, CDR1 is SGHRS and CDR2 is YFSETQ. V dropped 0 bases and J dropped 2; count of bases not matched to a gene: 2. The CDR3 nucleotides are TGCGCCAGCAGCTTGGCCGGGACAGGGCAAGAGACCCAGTACTTC. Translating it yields CASSLAGTGQETQYF.